Below, 3 T cell receptor beta chains from the same sample are listed, as sequenced in a study of cytomegalovirus exposure and HLA in healthy donors. Primers included in the PCR were 60 Vbeta and 13 Jbeta primers. Generated by immunoSEQ multiplex PCR, the TCRdb table keeps only in-frame clones and is missing some. Counted here are approximately 120,000 clones, 65% to 85% occurring once; the ten biggest clones make up 3% to 4%. Sequenced material: PBMCs. These receptors came from a man in his late teens or twenties in good health and CMV-seropositive.

This clone was recorded once. The chain uses TRBV12-5 and TRBJ1-1; TRBD1 might be the D (6 bases). Germline CDR1 and CDR2: LGHNT and FRNRAP. The CDR3 loop spans 13 amino acids. V lost 0 bases and J lost 4, with 6 bases in between. CDR3 loop: CASGLVQGTEAFF. The CDR3 DNA sequence: TGTGCTAGTGGTTTGGTACAGGGCACTGAAGCTTTCTTT. Full variable domain (missing parts from reference TRBV12-5 and TRBJ1-1): DARVTQTPRHKVTEMGQEVTMRCQPILGHNTVFWYRQTMMQGLELLAYFRNRAPLDDSGMPKDRFSAEMPDATLATLKIQPSEPRDSAVYFCASGLVQGTEAFFGQGTRLTVV.

This rearrangement joins TRBV23-1 to TRBJ1-5, with 7 bases identical to TRBD1. TRBV23-1 is given ORF status, its function remaining uncertain. The V and J ends lost 4 bases and 3 bases, in that order; junction bases with no gene match: 9. The CDR3 totals 16 residues. This chain's CDR3 is CASSPNRQGPNQPQHF. In DNA, the CDR3 is TGCGCCAGCAGTCCCAACCGACAGGGCCCCAATCAGCCCCAGCATTTT.

This clone was seen a handful of times. As DNA, the CDR3 is TGCGCCAGCTTTCAGGACATAAACTCCTACGAGCAGTACTTC. Residues: CASFQDINSYEQYF. The chain uses TRBV5-1 and TRBJ2-7; tentative D call: TRBD1 (5 bases). The CDR3 runs to 14 residues. Germline lookup yields CDR1 SGHRS and CDR2 YFSETQ. Trimming pared 7 bases from V and 0 bases from J, leaving 14 bases between.